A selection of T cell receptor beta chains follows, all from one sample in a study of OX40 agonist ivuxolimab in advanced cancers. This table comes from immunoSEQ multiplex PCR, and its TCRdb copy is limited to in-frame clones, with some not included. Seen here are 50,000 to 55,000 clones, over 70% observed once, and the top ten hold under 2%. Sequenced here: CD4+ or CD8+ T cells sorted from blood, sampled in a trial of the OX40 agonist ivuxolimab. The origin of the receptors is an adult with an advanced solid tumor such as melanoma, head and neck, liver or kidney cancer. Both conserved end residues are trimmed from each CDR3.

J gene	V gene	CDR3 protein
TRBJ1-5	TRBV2	ASSEGQSNQPQH
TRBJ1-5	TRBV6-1	ATRTVNQPQH
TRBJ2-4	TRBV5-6	ASSLGTIAKNIQY
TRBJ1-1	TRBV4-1	ASSQEATGLTRERTEAF
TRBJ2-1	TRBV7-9	ASSYLAGGAYEQF
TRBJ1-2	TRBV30	AWSNRVQLYGYT
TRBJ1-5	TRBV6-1	ASTLTVNQPQH
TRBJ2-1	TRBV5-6	ASSSRPGVYNEQF
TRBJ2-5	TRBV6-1	ASSAHPGGVQETQY
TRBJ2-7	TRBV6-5	ASSASKEISQY
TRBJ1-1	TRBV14	ASSQFYTEAF
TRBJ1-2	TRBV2	ASSEGGRGYT
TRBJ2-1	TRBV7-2	ASSLTASGRTSYNEQF
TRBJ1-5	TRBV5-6	ASSLWGPSNQPQH
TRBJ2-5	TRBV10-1	ASRSPRPSGETQY
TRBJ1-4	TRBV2	ASRDNEEKLF
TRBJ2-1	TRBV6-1	ASGAGALGAEQF
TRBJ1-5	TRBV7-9	ASSSGQGIYSNQPQH
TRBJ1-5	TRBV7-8	ASSLARRGPPYSNQPQH
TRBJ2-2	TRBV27	ASSLMVTGELF
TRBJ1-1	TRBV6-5	ASSFSSRQSEAF
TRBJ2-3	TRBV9	ASSVAYGSGRASDTQY
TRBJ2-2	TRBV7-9	ASSSTQENTGELF
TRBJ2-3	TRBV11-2	ASSSIFTDTQY
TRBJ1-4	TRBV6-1	ASSTTGNSNEKLF
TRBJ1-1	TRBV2	ARSQGGRRAF
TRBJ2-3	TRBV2	ASIHVASGRKNTQY
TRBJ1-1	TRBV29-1	SAKVGRTEAF
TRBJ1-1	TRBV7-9	ASSLARGIWGTEAF
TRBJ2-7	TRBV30	AWSVDRADEQY
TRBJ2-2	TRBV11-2	ASSFTGANGELF
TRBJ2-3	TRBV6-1	ASSGLADTQY
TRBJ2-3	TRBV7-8	ASSSRAGGTDTQY
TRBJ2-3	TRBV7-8	ASRGEGDTQY
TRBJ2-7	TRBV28	ASTPPGGTPGDPYEQY
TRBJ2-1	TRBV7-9	ASSRGGDREEQF
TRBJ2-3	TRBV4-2	ASSYLTDTQY
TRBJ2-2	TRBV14	ASSPLAGGGTGELF
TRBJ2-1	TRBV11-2	ASSLVYRNEQF
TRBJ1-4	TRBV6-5	ATKTGRNEKLF
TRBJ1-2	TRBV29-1	TGGTGDGYGYT